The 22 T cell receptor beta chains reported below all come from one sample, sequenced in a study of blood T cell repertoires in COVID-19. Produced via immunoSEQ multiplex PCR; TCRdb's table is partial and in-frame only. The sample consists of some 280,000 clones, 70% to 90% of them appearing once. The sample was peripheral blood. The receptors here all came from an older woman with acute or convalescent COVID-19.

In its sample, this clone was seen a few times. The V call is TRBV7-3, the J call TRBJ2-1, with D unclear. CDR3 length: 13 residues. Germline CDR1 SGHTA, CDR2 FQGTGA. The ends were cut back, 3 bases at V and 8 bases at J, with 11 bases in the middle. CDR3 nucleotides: TGTGCCAGCAGCTTTGAGCCATCGGATGAGCAGTTCTTC. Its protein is CASSFEPSDEQFF.

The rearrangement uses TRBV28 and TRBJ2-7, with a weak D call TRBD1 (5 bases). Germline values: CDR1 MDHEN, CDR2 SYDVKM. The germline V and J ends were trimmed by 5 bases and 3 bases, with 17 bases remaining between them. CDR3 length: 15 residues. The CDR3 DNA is TGTGCCAGCAGTACCCCGACAGATTGGGTCTACGAGCAGTACTTC. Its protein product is CASSTPTDWVYEQYF.

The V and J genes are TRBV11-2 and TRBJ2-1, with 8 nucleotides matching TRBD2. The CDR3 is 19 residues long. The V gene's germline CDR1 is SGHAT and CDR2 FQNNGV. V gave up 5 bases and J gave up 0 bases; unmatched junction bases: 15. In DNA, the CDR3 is TGTGCCAGCAGCCTCGATTGGCGGGGGGCCTTTAGCTCCTACAATGAGCAGTTCTTC. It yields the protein CASSLDWRGAFSSYNEQFF.

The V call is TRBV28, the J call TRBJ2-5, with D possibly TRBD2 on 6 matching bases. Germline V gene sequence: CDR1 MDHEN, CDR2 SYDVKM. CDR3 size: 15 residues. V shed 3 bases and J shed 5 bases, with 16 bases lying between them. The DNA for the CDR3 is TGTGCCAGCAGTTTTGCTCAGGATGGGAGGGAGACCCAGTACTTC. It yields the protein CASSFAQDGRETQYF.

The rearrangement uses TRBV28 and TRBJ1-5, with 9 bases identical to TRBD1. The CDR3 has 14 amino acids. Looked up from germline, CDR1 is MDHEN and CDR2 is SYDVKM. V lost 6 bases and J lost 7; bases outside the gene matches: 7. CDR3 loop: CASSLGQGSQPQHF. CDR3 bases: TGTGCCAGCAGCTTGGGACAGGGAAGCCAGCCCCAGCATTTT.

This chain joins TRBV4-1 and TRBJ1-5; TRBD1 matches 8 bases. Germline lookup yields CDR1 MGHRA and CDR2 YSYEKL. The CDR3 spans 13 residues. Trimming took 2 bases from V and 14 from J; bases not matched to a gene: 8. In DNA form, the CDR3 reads TGCGCCAGCAGCCAAATCGGGACAGGCGCCGAGCATTTT. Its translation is CASSQIGTGAEHF.

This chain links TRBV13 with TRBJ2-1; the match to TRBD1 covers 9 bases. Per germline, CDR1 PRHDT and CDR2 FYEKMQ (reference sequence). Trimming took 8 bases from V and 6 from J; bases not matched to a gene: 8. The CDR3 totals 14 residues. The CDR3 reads CASETGTGPNEQFF. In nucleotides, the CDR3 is TGTGCCAGCGAAACCGGGACAGGGCCCAATGAGCAGTTCTTC.

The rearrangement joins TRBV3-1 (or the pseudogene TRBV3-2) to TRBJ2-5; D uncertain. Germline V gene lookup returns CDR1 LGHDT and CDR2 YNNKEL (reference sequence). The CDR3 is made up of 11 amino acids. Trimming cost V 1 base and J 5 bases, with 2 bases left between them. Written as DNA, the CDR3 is TGTGCCAGCAGCCAAGCGGAGACCCAGTACTTC. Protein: CASSQAETQYF.

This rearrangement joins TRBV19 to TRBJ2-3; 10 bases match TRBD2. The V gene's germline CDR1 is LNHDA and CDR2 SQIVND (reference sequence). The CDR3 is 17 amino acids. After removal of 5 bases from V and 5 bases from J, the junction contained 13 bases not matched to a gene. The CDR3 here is CASSLPLAGAAGDTQYF. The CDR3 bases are TGTGCCAGTAGTCTCCCGCTAGCGGGGGCTGCTGGAGATACGCAGTATTTT.

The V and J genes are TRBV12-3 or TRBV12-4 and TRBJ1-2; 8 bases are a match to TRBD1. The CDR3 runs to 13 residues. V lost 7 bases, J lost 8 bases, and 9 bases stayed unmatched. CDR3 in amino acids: CASTPQGAQGYTF. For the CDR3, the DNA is TGTGCCAGCACACCTCAGGGGGCGCAGGGCTACACCTTC.

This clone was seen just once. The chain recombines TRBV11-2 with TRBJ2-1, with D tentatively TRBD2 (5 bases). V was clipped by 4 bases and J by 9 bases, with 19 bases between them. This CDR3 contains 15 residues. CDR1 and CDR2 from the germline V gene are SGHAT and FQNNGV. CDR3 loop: CASSSDGLAGGEQFF. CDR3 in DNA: TGTGCCAGCAGCTCAGACGGGCTAGCTGGTGGTGAGCAGTTCTTC.

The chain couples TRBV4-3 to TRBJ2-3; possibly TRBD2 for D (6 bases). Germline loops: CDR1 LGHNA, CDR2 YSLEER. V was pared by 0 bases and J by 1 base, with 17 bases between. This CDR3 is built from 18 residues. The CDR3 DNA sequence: TGCGCCAGCAGCCAAGATTTCTTCGGCGGGATTGGCACAGATACGCAGTATTTT. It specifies CASSQDFFGGIGTDTQYF.

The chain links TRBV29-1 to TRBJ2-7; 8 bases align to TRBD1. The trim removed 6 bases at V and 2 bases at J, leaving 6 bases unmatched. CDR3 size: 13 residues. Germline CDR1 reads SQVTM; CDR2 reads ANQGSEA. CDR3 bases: TGCAGCGTGGGACAGGTTTCTGCCTACGAGCAGTACTTC. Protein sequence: CSVGQVSAYEQYF.

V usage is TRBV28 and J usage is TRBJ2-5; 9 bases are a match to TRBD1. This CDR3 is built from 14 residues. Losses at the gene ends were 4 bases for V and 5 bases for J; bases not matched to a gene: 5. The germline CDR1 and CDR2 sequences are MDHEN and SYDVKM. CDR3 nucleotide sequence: TGTGCCAGCAGTTCCACTGGGACAGGGGAGACCCAGTACTTC. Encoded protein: CASSSTGTGETQYF.

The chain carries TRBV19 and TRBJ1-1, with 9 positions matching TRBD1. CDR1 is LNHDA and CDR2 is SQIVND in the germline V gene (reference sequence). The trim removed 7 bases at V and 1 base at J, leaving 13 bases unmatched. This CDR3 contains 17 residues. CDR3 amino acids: CASTLGGQGFTNTEAFF. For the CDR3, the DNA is TGTGCCAGTACCCTAGGGGGACAGGGTTTTACGAACACTGAAGCTTTCTTT.

The CDR3 sequence: CASSYSGSGRSYEQYF. Written as DNA, the CDR3 is TGTGCCAGCAGTTACTCAGGTAGCGGGCGTTCCTACGAGCAGTACTTC. This chain joins TRBV6-2 or TRBV6-3 and TRBJ2-7, with 7 bases matching TRBD2. This CDR3 contains 16 residues. V lost 0 bases and J lost 1; bases outside the gene matches: 6. CDR1 is MNHEY and CDR2 is SVGEGT in the germline V gene.

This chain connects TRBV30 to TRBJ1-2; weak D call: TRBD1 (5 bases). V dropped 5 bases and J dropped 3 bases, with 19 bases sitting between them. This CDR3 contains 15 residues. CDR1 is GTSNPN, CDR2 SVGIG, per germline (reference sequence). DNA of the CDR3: TGTGCCTGGGATCCTCGGGGGTCGCGACACTATGGCTACACCTTC. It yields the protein CAWDPRGSRHYGYTF. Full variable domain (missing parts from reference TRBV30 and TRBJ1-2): SQTIHQWPATLVQPVGSPLSLECTVEGTSNPNLYWYRQAAGRGLQLLFYSVGIGQISSEVPQNLSASRPQDRQFILSSKKLLLSDSGFYLCAWDPRGSRHYGYTFGSGTRLTVV.

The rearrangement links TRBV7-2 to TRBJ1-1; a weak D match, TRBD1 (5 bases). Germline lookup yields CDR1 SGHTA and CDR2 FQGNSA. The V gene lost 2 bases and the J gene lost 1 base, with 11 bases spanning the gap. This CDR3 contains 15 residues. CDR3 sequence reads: CASSLLYGGNTEAFF. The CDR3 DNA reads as TGTGCCAGCAGCTTACTCTACGGGGGGAACACTGAAGCTTTCTTT. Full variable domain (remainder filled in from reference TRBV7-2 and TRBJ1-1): GAGVSQSPSNKVTEKGKDVELRCDPISGHTALYWYRQSLGQGLEFLIYFQGNSAPDKSGLPSDRFSAERTGGSVSTLTIQRTQQEDSAVYLCASSLLYGGNTEAFFGQGTRLTVV.

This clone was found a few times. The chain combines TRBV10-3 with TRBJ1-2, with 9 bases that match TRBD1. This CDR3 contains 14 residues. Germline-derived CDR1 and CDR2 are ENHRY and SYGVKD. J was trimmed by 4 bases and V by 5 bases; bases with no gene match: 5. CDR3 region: CAISWDRESYGYTF. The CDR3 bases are TGTGCCATCAGTTGGGACAGGGAGAGCTATGGCTACACCTTC.

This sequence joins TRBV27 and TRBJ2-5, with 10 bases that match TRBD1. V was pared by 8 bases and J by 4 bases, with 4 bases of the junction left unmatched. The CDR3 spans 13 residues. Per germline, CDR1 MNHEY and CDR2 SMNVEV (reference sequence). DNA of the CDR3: TGTGCCAGCGCCGGGACAGGGGTAGAGACCCAGTACTTC. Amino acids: CASAGTGVETQYF.

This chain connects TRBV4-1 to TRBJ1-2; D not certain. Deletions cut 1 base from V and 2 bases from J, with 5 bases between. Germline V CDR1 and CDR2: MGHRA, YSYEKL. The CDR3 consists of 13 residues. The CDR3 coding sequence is TGCGCCAGCAGCCAAGCGGTAAACTATGGCTACACCTTC. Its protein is CASSQAVNYGYTF.

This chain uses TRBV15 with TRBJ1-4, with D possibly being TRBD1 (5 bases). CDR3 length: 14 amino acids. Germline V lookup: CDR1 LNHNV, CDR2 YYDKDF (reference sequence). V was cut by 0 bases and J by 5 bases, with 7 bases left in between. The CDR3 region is CATSRDPGNEKLFF. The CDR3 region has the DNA TGTGCCACCAGCAGAGACCCAGGGAATGAAAAACTGTTTTTT.